This T cell receptor (beta chain) is drawn from a study of T cells after posttransplantation cyclophosphamide. This clone was observed many times. The CDR3 consists of 14 residues. From germline, CDR1 is KGHSH and CDR2 LQKENI. V lost 1 base to trimming and J lost 7 bases, with 11 bases between them. Clones were read by immunoSEQ multiplex PCR, and TCRdb kept only the in-frame ones, dropping some. The profile covers 20,000 to 25,000 clones, none occurring a single time. The chain recombines TRBV18 with TRBJ2-1, with D possibly TRBD1 on 6 matching bases. The receptor comes from a woman in her 50s in good health, CMV-negative, and a related stem cell transplant donor. The sequenced sample was PBMCs. DNA of the CDR3: TGTGCCAGCTCACCACGGGAGCAGGGGAATGAGCAGTTCTTC. As protein: CASSPREQGNEQFF. The full variable domain, in which reference TRBV18 and TRBJ2-1 provide the parts outside the CDR3, is NAGVMQNPRHLVRRRGQEARLRCSPMKGHSHVYWYRQLPEEGLKFMVYLQKENIIDESGMPKERFSAEFPKEGPSILRIQQVVRGDSAAYFCASSPREQGNEQFFGPGTRLTVL.